Below, 9 T cell receptor beta chains from the same sample are listed, as sequenced in a study of blood T cells in healthy people across ages. Then a second PCR, running about 6 to 12 cycles, was carried out with a sample-barcoded 5' primer and a J-beta primer mix. TCRdb ran MiXCR on the 5' RACE reads and lists one entry per CDR3 protein. This sample yields roughly 1.7 million distinct CDR3 sequences, of which roughly 32% are seen a single time; about 11% belongs to the top ten. The sample consisted of blood. The receptors were sampled from a woman aged 30 to 39 in good health.

This clonotype was found a few times. The V and J genes are TRBV7-9 and TRBJ2-7; TRBD1 or TRBD2 may be the D gene (5 bases each). V gave up 4 bases and J gave up 3 bases, with 16 bases separating them. In germline, CDR1 is SEHNR, CDR2 FQNEAQ (reference sequence). The CDR3 contains 15 residues. This CDR3 reads CASSSPGLRGYEQYF. The CDR3 coding sequence is TGTGCCAGCAGCTCGCCGGGGCTTCGGGGCTACGAGCAGTACTTC.

V is TRBV20-1 and J is TRBJ2-7, with D possibly TRBD2 on 6 matching bases. Deletions cut 0 bases from V and 0 bases from J, with 18 bases between. Germline CDR1 and CDR2: DFQATT and SNEGSKA (reference sequence). The length of the CDR3 is 17 residues. The CDR3 nucleotides read TGCAGTGCTAGAGATCTGAGCTGGCGGAGGGTCTCCTACGAGCAGTACTTC. Its protein product is CSARDLSWRRVSYEQYF.

The gene calls are TRBV30 and TRBJ2-7; 11 bases are shared with TRBD1. V shed 8 bases and J 6 bases; nucleotides not matched to a gene: 3. The germline V gene has CDR1 GTSNPN and CDR2 SVGIG (reference sequence). The CDR3 spans 11 residues. CDR3 sequence reads: CAGDRGGEQYF. CDR3 bases: TGTGCCGGGGACAGGGGGGGCGAGCAGTACTTC. The full variable domain, in which reference TRBV30 and TRBJ2-7 provide the parts outside the CDR3, is SQTIHQWPATLVQPVGSPLSLECTVEGTSNPNLYWYRQAAGRGLQLLFYSVGIGQISSEVPQNLSASRPQDRQFILSSKKLLLSDSGFYLCAGDRGGEQYFGPGTRLTVT.

In its sample, this clonotype was seen many times. The chain combines TRBV3-1 with TRBJ1-1; possibly TRBD1 for D (5 bases). Deletions cut 5 bases from V and 1 base from J, with 8 bases between. Germline-derived CDR1 and CDR2 are LGHDT and YNNKEL (reference sequence). The CDR3 loop spans 13 amino acids. The CDR3 is CASSRQTNTEAFF. CDR3 bases: TGTGCCAGCAGCAGACAGACGAACACTGAAGCTTTCTTT.

The chain carries TRBV5-6 and TRBJ2-3, with 8 bases fitting TRBD2. This CDR3 region has 16 residues. Germline values: CDR1 SGHDT, CDR2 YYEEEE. V lost 2 bases and J lost 0; bases outside the gene matches: 5. The CDR3 nucleotides read TGTGCCAGCAGCTTAGCCGCTAGCGGGAGCACAGATACGCAGTATTTT. Translation gives CASSLAASGSTDTQYF.

This clonotype occurred a few times. The V call is TRBV3-1, the J call TRBJ1-2; D gene uncertain. The CDR3 covers 12 residues. V was shortened by 5 bases and J by 7 bases, with 11 bases between the two germline ends. In germline, CDR1 is LGHDT, CDR2 YNNKEL (reference sequence). CDR3 sequence: CASSMGVFGYTF. The CDR3 nucleotides are TGTGCCAGCAGCATGGGAGTTTTTGGCTACACCTTC.

This clonotype was counted only a few times. The genes are TRBV9 and TRBJ2-1; a weak D match, TRBD1 (5 bases). Germline V gives CDR1 SGDLS, CDR2 YYNGEE. The length of the CDR3 is 15 residues. V lost 3 bases, J lost 6 bases, and 16 bases lay in between. CDR3 in DNA: TGTGCCAGCAGCGAAAGCCCAGGGCCGTCCAATGAGCAGTTCTTC. Translating it yields CASSESPGPSNEQFF. The complete variable domain, with remaining parts taken from reference TRBV9 and TRBJ2-1, reads DSGVTQTPKHLITATGQRVTLRCSPRSGDLSVYWYQQSLDQGLQFLIQYYNGEERAKGNILERFSAQQFPDLHSELNLSSLELGDSALYFCASSESPGPSNEQFFGPGTRLTVL.

A note on this clonotype: A much larger clone lies a single base off, so this may be a read error. J is TRBJ2-1 and V is TRBV6-1; weak D call: TRBD1 (5 bases). Germline V gene data show CDR1 as MNHNS and CDR2 as SASEGT. The CDR3 is 14 amino acids. CDR3 sequence (DNA): TGTGCCAGCCATAGGGGCCTTTCTTACAATGAGCAGGTCTTC. It yields the protein CASHRGLSYNEQVF.

The chain uses TRBV28 and TRBJ2-7; D possibly uses TRBD1 or TRBD2 (5 bases each). CDR3 length: 15 residues. Germline lookup yields CDR1 MDHEN and CDR2 SYDVKM. V was cut by 7 bases and J by 0 bases, with 16 bases left in between. CDR3 nucleotides: TGTGCCAGCACCAACCGGGACGGAGGCTCCTACGAGCAGTACTTC. This translates into CASTNRDGGSYEQYF.